This T cell receptor beta chain was recorded in a study of blood T cell repertoires in COVID-19. Study summary: Whether acute or convalescent, the COVID-19 samples came from the United States, Italy and Spain. Sample material is recorded as cDNA or gDNA derived from T cells, B-cell-depleted T cells, or PBMCs.

The CDR3 spans 16 residues. Per germline, CDR1 LGHDT and CDR2 YNNKEL (reference sequence). The V end lost 4 bases, the J end lost 5 bases, and 17 bases lay between the germline ends. In the original workflow: From reference gene primer amplification, estimates of nucleated cell counts were derived. Generated by immunoSEQ multiplex PCR, the TCRdb table keeps only in-frame clones and is missing some. The DNA gave D and trimming, while V, J and clone size come from that table. The sample holds roughly 700,000 clones, around 90% seen once. The chain is built from TRBV3-1 (or the pseudogene TRBV3-2) and TRBJ1-4; unclear D gene. The sample taken for sequencing was peripheral blood. This TCR was sampled from a woman aged 18-29 years with acute or convalescent COVID-19. CDR3 residues: CASSPSWSEANEKLFF. The CDR3, as DNA: TGTGCCAGCAGCCCATCGTGGTCGGAAGCGAATGAAAAACTGTTTTTT.